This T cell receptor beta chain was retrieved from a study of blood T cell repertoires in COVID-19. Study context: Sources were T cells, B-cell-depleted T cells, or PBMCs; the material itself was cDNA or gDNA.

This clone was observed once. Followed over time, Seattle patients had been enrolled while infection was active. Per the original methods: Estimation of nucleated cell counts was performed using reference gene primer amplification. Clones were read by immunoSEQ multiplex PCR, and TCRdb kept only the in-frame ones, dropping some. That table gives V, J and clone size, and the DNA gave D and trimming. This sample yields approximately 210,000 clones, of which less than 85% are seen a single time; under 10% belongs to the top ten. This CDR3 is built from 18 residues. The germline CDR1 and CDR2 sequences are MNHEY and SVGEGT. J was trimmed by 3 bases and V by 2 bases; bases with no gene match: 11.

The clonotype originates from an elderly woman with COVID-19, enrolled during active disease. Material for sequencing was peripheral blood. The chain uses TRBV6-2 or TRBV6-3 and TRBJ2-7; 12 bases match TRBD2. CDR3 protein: CASSYTSWTSGVNYEQYF. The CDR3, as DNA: TGTGCCAGCAGTTACACTTCGTGGACTAGCGGGGTAAACTACGAGCAGTACTTC.